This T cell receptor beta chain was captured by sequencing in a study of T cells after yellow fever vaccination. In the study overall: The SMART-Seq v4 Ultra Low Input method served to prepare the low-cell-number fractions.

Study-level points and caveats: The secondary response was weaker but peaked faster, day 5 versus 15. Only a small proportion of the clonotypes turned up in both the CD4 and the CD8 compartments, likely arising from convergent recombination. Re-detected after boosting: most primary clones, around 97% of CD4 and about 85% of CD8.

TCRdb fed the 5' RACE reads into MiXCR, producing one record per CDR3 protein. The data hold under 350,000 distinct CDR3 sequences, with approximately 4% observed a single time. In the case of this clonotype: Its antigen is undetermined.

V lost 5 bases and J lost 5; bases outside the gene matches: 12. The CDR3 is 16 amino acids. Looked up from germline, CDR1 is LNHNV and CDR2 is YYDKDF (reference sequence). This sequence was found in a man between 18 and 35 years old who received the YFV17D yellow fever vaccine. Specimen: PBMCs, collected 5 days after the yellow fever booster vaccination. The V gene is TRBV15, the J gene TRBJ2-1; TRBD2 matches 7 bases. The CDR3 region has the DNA TGTGCCACCAGCCCCCGCGGGCGCGGGAGAGACAATGAGCAGTTCTTC. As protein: CATSPRGRGRDNEQFF.